Presented here are 21 T cell receptor beta chains from one specimen sequenced in a study of cytomegalovirus exposure and HLA in healthy donors. PCR amplification relied on 60 Vbeta primers (plus 13 Jbeta primers). Assay used: immunoSEQ multiplex PCR; TCRdb lists only in-frame clones, some missing. The profile shows 70,000 or so clones, less than 75% of them singletons. The material sequenced was PBMCs. The source is a woman aged 30 to 39 in good health and CMV-seronegative.

The rearrangement uses TRBV5-1 and TRBJ2-4; perhaps TRBD1 as D (5 bases). The germline CDR1 and CDR2 sequences are SGHRS and YFSETQ. V lost 5 bases to trimming and J lost 0 bases, with 15 bases between them. The CDR3 totals 16 residues. Written as DNA, the CDR3 is TGCGCCAGCAGTCCCAGGGAAATACTAGCCAAAAACATTCAGTACTTC. This translates into CASSPREILAKNIQYF.

The chain is built from TRBV30 and TRBJ1-2; D gene unclear. Trimming removed 0 bases from V and 6 bases from J, with 11 bases in between. Germline V lookup: CDR1 GTSNPN, CDR2 SVGIG (reference sequence). The CDR3 runs to 13 residues. The CDR3 DNA follows: TGTGCCTGGAGTGTGCGAGGGCTTGATGGCTACACCTTC. Its protein product is CAWSVRGLDGYTF.

This chain uses TRBV19 with TRBJ2-4; TRBD1 might be the D (6 bases). Deletions cut 4 bases from V and 1 base from J, with 11 bases between. This CDR3 is 15 amino acids long. Per germline, CDR1 LNHDA and CDR2 SQIVND (reference sequence). The CDR3 region is CASSNRESAKNIQYF. The CDR3, as DNA: TGTGCCAGTAGTAACAGGGAGAGCGCCAAAAACATTCAGTACTTC.

V and J are TRBV9 and TRBJ2-7; TRBD1 is a possible D gene (5 bases). CDR3 length: 10 amino acids. Trimming shortened V by 3 bases and J by 13 bases, and 11 bases separated the two germline ends. Germline CDR1 and CDR2: SGDLS and YYNGEE. CDR3 sequence (DNA): TGTGCCAGCAGCGGAGACAGACCTTACTTC. Protein: CASSGDRPYF.

The chain couples TRBV5-1 to TRBJ1-6, with TRBD1 matching 8 bases. The CDR3 extends over 15 amino acids. CDR1 is SGHRS and CDR2 is YFSETQ in the germline V gene. Trimming cost V 4 bases and J 5 bases; bases outside gene matches: 5. The CDR3 nucleotides are TGCGCCAGCAGCACATTGGGACAGGATAATTCACCCCTCCACTTT. Translating gives CASSTLGQDNSPLHF.

The CDR3 loop is CASSIGSTRRGGNQPQHF. For the CDR3, the DNA is TGTGCCAGTAGTATAGGATCCACGCGTCGGGGGGGCAATCAGCCCCAGCATTTT. This chain joins TRBV19 and TRBJ1-5, with D perhaps TRBD1 (5 bases). CDR1 is LNHDA and CDR2 is SQIVND in the germline V gene (reference sequence). CDR3 length: 18 residues. V was trimmed by 1 base and J by 2 bases, leaving 18 bases between them.

The CDR3 coding sequence is TGTGCCAGCAGCCAGACAACCACAGAGGGAGCTTTCTTT. This sequence encodes CASSQTTTEGAFF. V is TRBV9 and J is TRBJ1-1; D is undetermined. Looked up from germline, CDR1 is SGDLS and CDR2 is YYNGEE. V dropped 4 bases and J dropped 10 bases, with 17 bases sitting between them. The CDR3 spans 13 residues. The complete variable domain, with remaining parts taken from reference TRBV9 and TRBJ1-1, reads DSGVTQTPKHLITATGQRVTLRCSPRSGDLSVYWYQQSLDQGLQFLIQYYNGEERAKGNILERFSAQQFPDLHSELNLSSLELGDSALYFCASSQTTTEGAFFGQGTRLTVV.

The gene calls are TRBV2 and TRBJ1-3; D is perhaps TRBD1 (5 bases). The V gene's germline CDR1 is SNHLY and CDR2 FYNNEI. The CDR3 is 15 amino acids. The ends were cut back, 6 bases at V and 0 bases at J, with 12 bases in the middle. The CDR3 region has the DNA TGTGCCAGCAGGAGGGACGGGAGCTCTGGAAACACCATATATTTT. As protein: CASRRDGSSGNTIYF.

The CDR3 bases are TGTGCCAGTAGTATCCCGGGGGACAGGGGGAACTATGGCTACACCTTC. Encoded protein: CASSIPGDRGNYGYTF. This chain joins TRBV19 and TRBJ1-2, with 11 bases fitting TRBD1. Germline CDR1 reads LNHDA; CDR2 reads SQIVND (reference sequence). V lost 3 bases to trimming and J lost 2 bases; unmatched junction nucleotides: 5. This CDR3 comprises 16 residues. Variable domain in full (rest from reference TRBV19 and TRBJ1-2): DGGITQSPKYLFRKEGQNVTLSCEQNLNHDAMYWYRQDPGQGLRLIYYSQIVNDFQKGDIAEGYSVSREKKESFPLTVTSAQKNPTAFYLCASSIPGDRGNYGYTFGSGTRLTVV.

The chain joins TRBV5-1 to TRBJ1-6; tentatively, D is TRBD1 (6 bases). Germline CDR1 SGHRS, CDR2 YFSETQ. Between the trimmed V and J ends, which lost 2 bases and 10 bases, there was a span of 19 bases. The CDR3 consists of 16 residues. The CDR3 sequence: CASSLSGGDTGSPLHF. Here the CDR3 DNA reads TGCGCCAGCAGCTTATCCGGGGGGGACACGGGATCACCCCTCCACTTT.

This chain joins TRBV7-6 and TRBJ2-7; 11 bases line up with TRBD1. The junction had 3 bases not matched to a gene; V was cut back by 5 bases and J by 0 bases. The length of the CDR3 is 15 residues. CDR1 is SGHVS and CDR2 is FNYEAQ in the germline V gene. The CDR3 DNA reads as TGTGCCAGCAGCCGAGGGACAGGGGGCTCCTACGAGCAGTACTTC. It yields the protein CASSRGTGGSYEQYF.

The CDR3 DNA reads TGCAGCGCTGATTGGGGGCTGAAAGCTTTCTTT. Translated: CSADWGLKAFF. V usage is TRBV29-1 and J usage is TRBJ1-1; tentatively, D is TRBD1 (6 bases). The V and J ends lost 7 bases and 9 bases respectively, with 15 bases between them. Germline CDR1 is SQVTM and CDR2 is ANQGSEA. The CDR3 totals 11 residues.

The CDR3 region is CASSLQGRTDTQYF. DNA for the CDR3: TGTGCCAGCAGTCTACAGGGCCGCACAGATACGCAGTATTTT. This chain joins TRBV9 and TRBJ2-3, with D possibly TRBD1 on 6 matching bases. The CDR3 length is 14 residues. Looked up from germline, CDR1 is SGDLS and CDR2 is YYNGEE. Trimming left V 5 bases short and J 1 base short, with 11 bases between. Based on the CDR3 plus reference TRBV9 and TRBJ2-3, the full variable domain is DSGVTQTPKHLITATGQRVTLRCSPRSGDLSVYWYQQSLDQGLQFLIQYYNGEERAKGNILERFSAQQFPDLHSELNLSSLELGDSALYFCASSLQGRTDTQYFGPGTRLTVL.

The chain has TRBV2 and TRBJ1-1, with D possibly being TRBD1 (5 bases). V was pared by 3 bases and J by 4 bases, with 15 bases between. The V gene's germline CDR1 is SNHLY and CDR2 FYNNEI. The CDR3 has 15 amino acids. The DNA for the CDR3 is TGTGCCAGCAGTGATGTTGGGGGAGGGAGCACTGAAGCTTTCTTT. It translates to CASSDVGGGSTEAFF.

The V and J genes are TRBV7-6 and TRBJ2-7; 11 nucleotides match TRBD2. The V and J ends lost 4 bases and 4 bases, in that order; junction bases with no gene match: 0. Germline CDR1 is SGHVS and CDR2 is FNYEAQ. There are 13 residues in the CDR3. The CDR3 coding sequence is TGTGCCAGCAGCTGGACTAGCGGGTACGAGCAGTACTTC. It encodes CASSWTSGYEQYF.

The CDR3 sequence is CASSPGQGQETQYF. The CDR3 DNA sequence: TGCGCCAGCAGCCCCGGACAGGGACAAGAGACCCAGTACTTC. The chain recombines TRBV5-1 with TRBJ2-5, with 8 bases identical to TRBD1. CDR1 is SGHRS and CDR2 is YFSETQ in the germline V gene. The CDR3 has 14 amino acids. V dropped 4 bases and J dropped 2; count of bases not matched to a gene: 4.

This chain connects TRBV11-2 to TRBJ1-2; 12 bases line up with TRBD1. CDR3 size: 20 residues. Trimming took 0 bases from V and 6 from J; bases not matched to a gene: 17. The germline V gene has CDR1 SGHAT and CDR2 FQNNGV. The CDR3 here is CASSLDPLPLPGTGGDGYTF. CDR3 bases: TGTGCCAGCAGCTTAGACCCCTTGCCGCTTCCCGGGACAGGGGGCGATGGCTACACCTTC.

This clone occurred a few times. This chain links TRBV28 with TRBJ2-7; 9 bases are shared with TRBD1. V dropped 3 bases and J dropped 2; count of bases not matched to a gene: 8. The germline V gene encodes CDR1 MDHEN and CDR2 SYDVKM. This CDR3 has 16 amino acids. CDR3 amino acids: CASSLRPGTGTYEQYF. Here the CDR3 DNA reads TGTGCCAGCAGTTTGCGACCCGGGACAGGGACCTACGAGCAGTACTTC.

This clone was counted only a few times. V usage is TRBV5-4 and J usage is TRBJ2-7, with 8 positions matching TRBD2. The CDR3 is made up of 16 amino acids. Unmatched junction bases numbered 8, after V lost 0 bases and J lost 3 bases. Looked up from germline, CDR1 is SGHNT and CDR2 is YYREEE (reference sequence). In nucleotides, the CDR3 is TGTGCCAGCAGCTTGGGCGGGGGGACTCTCCGCTACGAGCAGTACTTC. It encodes CASSLGGGTLRYEQYF.

A few counts support this clone. One end of the junction fails to match germline, which may point to a read error. The rearrangement joins TRBV7-7 to TRBJ2-3; D perhaps matches TRBD1 (5 bases). Germline-derived CDR1 and CDR2 are SSHAT and FNYEAQ (reference sequence). This CDR3 has 12 residues. CDR3 sequence (DNA): TGTGCTAGCAGCGATACAGGAAATACGCAGTATTTT. This sequence encodes CASSDTGNTQYF.

The J gene is TRBJ2-1, the V gene TRBV7-9; 11 bases are shared with TRBD1. This CDR3 has 17 amino acids. In germline, CDR1 is SEHNR, CDR2 FQNEAQ (reference sequence). The ends lost 3 bases at V and 5 bases at J; junction bases unmatched: 9. The CDR3 region has the DNA TGTGCCAGCAGCTTGGAGTTTCTGGACAGGGGGCACAATGAGCAGTTCTTC. Amino acids: CASSLEFLDRGHNEQFF. Full variable domain (remainder filled in from reference TRBV7-9 and TRBJ2-1): DTGVSQNPRHKITKRGQNVTFRCDPISEHNRLYWYRQTLGQGPEFLTYFQNEAQLEKSRLLSDRFSAERPKGSFSTLEIQRTEQGDSAMYLCASSLEFLDRGHNEQFFGPGTRLTVL.